A single sample gave rise to the 19 T cell receptor beta chains below, sequenced in a study of OX40 agonist ivuxolimab in advanced cancers. TCRdb's copy holds only in-frame clones and misses some; the assay was immunoSEQ multiplex PCR. Among around 11,000 clones listed, about 80% were seen once. Here the sequenced sample was CD4+ or CD8+ T cells sorted from blood, taken in a trial of the OX40 agonist ivuxolimab. All receptors come from an adult with an advanced solid tumor such as melanoma, head and neck, liver or kidney cancer.

The chain couples TRBV9 to TRBJ2-5, with 12 bases that match TRBD2. The CDR3 spans 19 residues. Germline assignment: CDR1 SGDLS and CDR2 YYNGEE. V gave up 0 bases and J gave up 0 bases; unmatched junction bases: 9. For the CDR3, the DNA is TGTGCCAGCAGCGTAGTCTGTCGACTAGCGGGGGTATACCAAGAGACCCAGTACTTC. Its protein is CASSVVCRLAGVYQETQYF.

This chain uses TRBV2 with TRBJ2-7; 8 nucleotides line up with TRBD2. The CDR3 totals 15 residues. CDR1 SNHLY and CDR2 FYNNEI come from the germline V gene. V was clipped by 6 bases and J by 3 bases; unmatched bases: 10. The CDR3 spells CASSTSTGLGYEQYF. CDR3 in DNA: TGTGCCAGCAGCACCTCTACGGGACTAGGCTACGAGCAGTACTTC.

This rearrangement joins TRBV2 to TRBJ2-5, with 8 bases that match TRBD2. The ends lost 4 bases at V and 4 bases at J; junction bases unmatched: 11. The CDR3 is 16 amino acids. Germline V gives CDR1 SNHLY, CDR2 FYNNEI. The CDR3 DNA follows: TGTGCCAGCAGTGGGACGGGGGGGCCAAGTTCAGAGACCCAGTACTTC. Its translation is CASSGTGGPSSETQYF. The whole variable domain, filled in from reference TRBV2 and TRBJ2-5, reads EPEVTQTPSHQVTQMGQEVILRCVPISNHLYFYWYRQILGQKVEFLVSFYNNEISEKSEIFDDQFSVERPDGSNFTLKIRSTKLEDSAMYFCASSGTGGPSSETQYFGPGTRLLVL.

The rearrangement joins TRBV6-5 to TRBJ1-4; the match to TRBD1 covers 11 bases. Germline loops: CDR1 MNHEY, CDR2 SVGAGI. This CDR3 region has 14 residues. The junction had 5 bases not matched to a gene; V was cut back by 6 bases and J by 8 bases. CDR3 residues: CASSAGTGGEKLFF. CDR3 in DNA: TGTGCCAGCAGCGCCGGGACAGGGGGAGAAAAACTGTTTTTT.

By share, this clone counts as medium-sized (0.01 to 0.1%). The chain couples TRBV19 to TRBJ2-7, with D perhaps matching TRBD1 (6 bases). Germline V gene sequence: CDR1 LNHDA, CDR2 SQIVND (reference sequence). V shed 8 bases and J shed 1 base, with 18 bases lying between them. CDR3 size: 15 residues. The CDR3 coding sequence is TGTGCCAGTGGATATCAAGGGGGAGAATCCTACGAGCAGTACTTC. As protein: CASGYQGGESYEQYF. The full variable domain, its missing parts supplied by reference TRBV19 and TRBJ2-7, is DGGITQSPKYLFRKEGQNVTLSCEQNLNHDAMYWYRQDPGQGLRLIYYSQIVNDFQKGDIAEGYSVSREKKESFPLTVTSAQKNPTAFYLCASGYQGGESYEQYFGPGTRLTVT.

The CDR3 DNA reads TGTGCCAGCAGCTTAGGACGGGCCTATGGCTACACCTTC. Translation gives CASSLGRAYGYTF. The chain is built from TRBV7-9 and TRBJ1-2; no clear D. V dropped 1 base and J dropped 4 bases, with 7 bases sitting between them. Germline assignment: CDR1 SEHNR and CDR2 FQNEAQ (reference sequence). The CDR3 runs to 13 residues.

The chain uses TRBV6-6 and TRBJ2-5; 7 bases agree with TRBD2. With 0 bases clipped from V and 3 bases from J, the junction kept 7 bases outside the gene matches. Germline V lookup: CDR1 MNHNY, CDR2 SVGAGI (reference sequence). The CDR3 has 16 residues. The CDR3 DNA is TGTGCCAGCAGTTACTCGTCTAGGCTAGCGGAAGAGACCCAGTACTTC. This translates into CASSYSSRLAEETQYF.

V and J are TRBV11-3 and TRBJ1-4; D gene unclear. V lost 5 bases, J lost 5 bases, and 21 bases lay in between. This CDR3 contains 17 residues. Germline-derived CDR1 and CDR2 are SGHNT and YENEEA. The CDR3: CASSRLFQTRGNEKLFF. DNA for the CDR3: TGTGCCAGCAGCCGCCTATTTCAAACACGGGGAAATGAAAAACTGTTTTTT.

The chain has TRBV11-2 and TRBJ2-7; D not resolved. Trimming pared 2 bases from V and 3 bases from J, leaving 8 bases between. Germline CDR1 and CDR2: SGHAT and FQNNGV. This CDR3 comprises 13 residues. CDR3 sequence reads: CASSLHPFYEQYF. The CDR3 region has the DNA TGTGCCAGCAGCTTACACCCCTTCTACGAGCAGTACTTC.

With regard to this clone: The germline gene is not matched at one end of the junction; a read error may be the cause. This chain links TRBV5-3 with TRBJ2-1; D is unresolved. TRBV5-3 is treated as an ORF (open reading frame) with a function not yet certain. This CDR3 has 14 amino acids. CDR3 amino acids: CASSLLQPYNEQFF. CDR3 nucleotides: TGTGCCAGCAGCTTGCTACAACCTTACAATGAGCAGTTCTTC.

The gene calls are TRBV7-2 and TRBJ2-2; D might be TRBD1 (5 bases). The germline V gene encodes CDR1 SGHTA and CDR2 FQGNSA. Deletions cut 0 bases from V and 5 bases from J, with 10 bases between. This CDR3 has 15 amino acids. The DNA for the CDR3 is TGTGCCAGCAGCTTAGCGGGCAGGGCAACCGGGGAGCTGTTTTTT. The encoded protein is CASSLAGRATGELFF.

This chain connects TRBV10-2 to TRBJ1-4; D is undetermined. The CDR3 extends over 11 amino acids. Germline V gene sequence: CDR1 WSHSY, CDR2 SAAADI. Trimming took off 7 bases at V and 8 bases at J, with 8 bases between the two ends. CDR3 residues: CASIVGEKLFF. The CDR3 bases are TGCGCCAGCATCGTGGGGGAAAAACTGTTTTTT.

The chain's CDR3 is CASSLVAGGPFTGELFF. CDR3 nucleotides: TGTGCCAGCAGCTTAGTGGCGGGAGGCCCCTTCACCGGGGAGCTGTTTTTT. The chain has TRBV7-8 and TRBJ2-2; the match to TRBD2 covers 8 bases. In germline, CDR1 is SGHVS, CDR2 FQNEAQ. CDR3 length: 17 amino acids. Losses at the gene ends were 1 base for V and 4 bases for J; bases not matched to a gene: 8.

The chain has TRBV2 and TRBJ1-4; D not certain. Germline CDR1 is SNHLY and CDR2 is FYNNEI. The CDR3 is 14 residues long. The ends were cut back, 6 bases at V and 0 bases at J, with 8 bases in the middle. The CDR3 DNA follows: TGTGCCAGCAGCTTATCTGCAACTAATGAAAAACTGTTTTTT. It translates to CASSLSATNEKLFF.

This clone was counted between two and nine times. The V and J genes are TRBV7-9 and TRBJ2-7, with D possibly being TRBD2 (5 bases). The CDR3 spans 13 residues. Germline V gene sequence: CDR1 SEHNR, CDR2 FQNEAQ (reference sequence). With 5 bases removed from V and 5 bases from J, the gap between germline ends came to 13 bases. The CDR3 DNA sequence: TGTGCCAGCAGCCTCTCTTCGGGAAACGAGCAGTACTTC. Protein: CASSLSSGNEQYF.

The V and J genes are TRBV5-6 and TRBJ2-3; tentatively, D is TRBD2 (6 bases). CDR3 length equals 17 residues. V was cut by 3 bases and J by 7 bases, with 24 bases left in between. Germline V CDR1 and CDR2: SGHDT, YYEEEE. CDR3 coding DNA: TGTGCCAGCAGCTCCGAACGGGCGGGATCGGGACGAAATACGCAGTATTTT. It specifies CASSSERAGSGRNTQYF.

The CDR3 coding sequence is TGTGCCTGGAGCCCCGGGACAGTCACTGAAGCTTTCTTT. Amino acid sequence: CAWSPGTVTEAFF. V and J are TRBV30 and TRBJ1-1; TRBD1 agrees at 7 bases. From germline, CDR1 is GTSNPN and CDR2 SVGIG (reference sequence). The CDR3 sequence is 13 residues long. V lost 3 bases to trimming and J lost 4 bases; unmatched junction nucleotides: 5.

This chain connects TRBV6-1 to TRBJ2-6; 10 bases agree with TRBD2. CDR3 length: 18 residues. V shed 2 bases, J shed 0 bases, and the junction held 4 bases outside the gene matches. Germline V gives CDR1 MNHNS, CDR2 SASEGT. CDR3 in amino acids: CASSERSGGGSGANVLTF. The CDR3, as DNA: TGTGCCAGCAGTGAACGAAGCGGGGGGGGCTCTGGGGCCAACGTCCTGACTTTC.

The CDR3 loop reads CASRELGQGVYEQYF. CDR3 sequence (DNA): TGTGCCAGCAGGGAACTAGGACAGGGTGTTTACGAGCAGTACTTC. This sequence joins TRBV6-1 and TRBJ2-7; 8 bases align to TRBD1. The CDR3 extends over 15 amino acids. Per germline, CDR1 MNHNS and CDR2 SASEGT. After removal of 6 bases from V and 4 bases from J, the junction contained 11 bases not matched to a gene.